The clone carrying this T cell receptor (beta chain) has more than one count but fewer than ten. Its antigen is not known. The entry originates in a study of response to subunit inactivated influenza vaccine. TCRdb reprocessed the RT-PCR reads with MiXCR, giving one entry per CDR3 protein. The repertoire consists of approximately 170,000 distinct CDR3 sequences, with approximately 15% occurring once and the leading ten covering approximately 30%. Points from the study as a whole: The authors proposed limited new T cell recruitment per seasonal influenza vaccination.

The sequence came from a man over 45 who received an inactivated influenza vaccine. The sample was CD8+ T cells sorted from PBMCs, taken 5 days after vaccination.

The CDR3 loop is CASSPLGKAGPYEQYF. For the CDR3, the DNA is TGTGCCAGCAGTCCCTTGGGGAAAGCAGGGCCCTACGAGCAGTACTTC. The chain recombines TRBV27 with TRBJ2-7; D is possibly TRBD1 (5 bases). V lost 5 bases, J lost 2 bases, and 19 bases lay in between. The CDR3 loop spans 16 amino acids. The germline CDR1 and CDR2 sequences are MNHEY and SMNVEV (reference sequence).